This TCR beta chain stems from a study of siplizumab effects on memory and regulatory T cells. Study-level points and caveats: Alloreactive sequences from unstimulated CD4+ memory cells fell significantly with siplizumab.

Germline lookup yields CDR1 MNHEY and CDR2 SVGAGI. V was pared by 5 bases and J by 4 bases, with 3 bases of the junction left unmatched. This CDR3 has 15 residues. Assay: immunoSEQ multiplex PCR; the TCRdb copy retains only in-frame clones and omits some. Among some 56,000 clones, about 98% were seen once, and the ten largest hold roughly 0.99%. For this clone: Its antigen is not known.

The receptor comes from a human donor in good health. Sample: naive CD8+ T cells sorted from blood. V gene TRBV6-5 combines with J gene TRBJ2-1, with 12 positions matching TRBD2. The CDR3 loop is CASSPTSGRYNEQFF. For the CDR3, the DNA is TGTGCCAGCAGTCCGACTAGCGGGAGATACAATGAGCAGTTCTTC.